This T cell receptor (beta chain) was observed in a study of blood T cells in healthy people across ages. The CDR3 runs to 16 residues. V lost 3 bases, J lost 5 bases, and 16 bases lay in between. Germline V gene data show CDR1 as MNHNY and CDR2 as SVGAGI (reference sequence). The amount of total RNA extracted per sample was at least 6 micrograms. A second PCR of 7 to 11 cycles used a sample-barcoded 5' primer and a J-beta primer mix. A template-switch adaptor that had 12 random nucleotides put a tag on each cDNA molecule. TCRdb analysed the 5' RACE reads with MiXCR anew, one entry per CDR3 protein. The sample has about 670,000 distinct CDR3 sequences, 40% to 45% seen once. This clonotype was counted a few times.

This TCR came from an elderly man in good health. This chain links TRBV6-6 with TRBJ2-2, with D tentatively TRBD2 (6 bases). The specimen sequenced was blood. This CDR3 is CASSYSPSAGTGELFF. The DNA for the CDR3 is TGTGCCAGCAGTTATTCCCCTTCGGCGGGAACCGGGGAGCTGTTTTTT.